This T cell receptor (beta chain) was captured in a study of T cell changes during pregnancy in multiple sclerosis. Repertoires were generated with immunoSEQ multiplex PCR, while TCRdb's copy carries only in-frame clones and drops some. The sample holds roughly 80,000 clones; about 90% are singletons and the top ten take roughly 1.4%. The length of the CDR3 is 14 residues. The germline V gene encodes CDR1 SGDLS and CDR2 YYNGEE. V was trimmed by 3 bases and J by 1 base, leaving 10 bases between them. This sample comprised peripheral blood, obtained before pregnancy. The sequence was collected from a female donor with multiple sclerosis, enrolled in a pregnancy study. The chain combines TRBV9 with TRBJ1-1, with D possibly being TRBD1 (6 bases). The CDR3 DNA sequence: TGTGCCAGCAGCGGAAAACAGGGGAACACTGAAGCTTTCTTT. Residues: CASSGKQGNTEAFF. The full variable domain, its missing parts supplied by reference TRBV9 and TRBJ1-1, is DSGVTQTPKHLITATGQRVTLRCSPRSGDLSVYWYQQSLDQGLQFLIQYYNGEERAKGNILERFSAQQFPDLHSELNLSSLELGDSALYFCASSGKQGNTEAFFGQGTRLTVV.